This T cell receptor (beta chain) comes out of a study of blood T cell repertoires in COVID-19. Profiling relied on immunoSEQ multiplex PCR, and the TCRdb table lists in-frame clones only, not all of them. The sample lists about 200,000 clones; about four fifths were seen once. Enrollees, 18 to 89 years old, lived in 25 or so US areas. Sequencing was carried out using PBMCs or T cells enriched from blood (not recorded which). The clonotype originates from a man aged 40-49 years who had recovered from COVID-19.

CDR3 loop: CSVEDLLPGLRNNEQFF. In DNA, the CDR3 is TGCAGCGTTGAAGATCTGTTGCCGGGACTTAGGAACAATGAGCAGTTCTTC. The gene calls are TRBV29-1 and TRBJ2-1, with a tentative D call TRBD2 (6 bases). V was clipped by 0 bases and J by 5 bases, with 20 bases between them. Germline loops: CDR1 SQVTM, CDR2 ANQGSEA. The CDR3 sequence is 17 residues long.